The rows below give T cell receptor beta chains drawn from one sample of a study of shared clonotypes between healthy human individuals. Using immunoSEQ multiplex PCR, the repertoire was profiled, and TCRdb retains in-frame clones only, with some absent. The repertoire holds 2 million to 2.5 million clones, approximately 95% seen once, with around 0.4% in the top ten. Sequenced material: naive CD4+ T cells from PBMCs. The receptors originated from a young man in good health. Some clones in this sample may be carry-over from other donors' samples. Each CDR3 is given with its conserved first and last residue. A D gene is named only where the DNA matches it firmly. A clone size is listed for some rows: how often the clone was seen (once, few, many), or a class if it is expanded.

CDR3nt	CDR3aa	j_gene	abundance	v_gene	d_gene
TGCGCCAGCAGCTGGGGACTAGCGACCTCACAGAAATACAATGAGCAGTTCTTC	CASSWGLATSQKYNEQFF	TRBJ2-1	.	TRBV5-1	TRBD2
TGTGCCAGCAGGCCCCCACGGCCTGGGGCCAACGTCCTGACTTTC	CASRPPRPGANVLTF	TRBJ2-6	.	TRBV6-5	.
TGCGCCAGCAACAGGACTAGCGGGAGGGCCGGCAATGAGCAGTTCTTC	CASNRTSGRAGNEQFF	TRBJ2-1	.	TRBV10-1	TRBD2
TGTGCCAGTAGCGCGGGACTAGCTTATCTCGATGAGCAGTTCTTC	CASSAGLAYLDEQFF	TRBJ2-1	.	TRBV19	TRBD2
TGTGCCAGCAGCTCCTATTACCGGGAACTACCGTCCTACAATGAGCAGTTCTTC	CASSSYYRELPSYNEQFF	TRBJ2-1	.	TRBV7-9	.
TGTGCCAGCAGGAACGAAGCGGGAGACGAGCAGTACTTC	CASRNEAGDEQYF	TRBJ2-7	.	TRBV6-5	TRBD2
TGTGCCAGTAACCCGCCGAACGTCCGGGAAAAACTGTTTTTT	CASNPPNVREKLFF	TRBJ1-4	few	TRBV19	.
TGCGCCAGCAGCCAAGTCAGAGTAACCTACAATGAGCAGTTCTTC	CASSQVRVTYNEQFF	TRBJ2-1	.	TRBV4-1	.
TGTGCCGGTAGCCAGGCTCTTGGAAACACCATATATTTT	CAGSQALGNTIYF	TRBJ1-3	.	TRBV28	.
TGTGCCAGCAGGGTATTGAACACTGAAGCTTTCTTT	CASRVLNTEAFF	TRBJ1-1	.	TRBV6-1	.
TGTGCCAGCAGTACAATCCGGGACAGGGTCACCGGGGAGCTGTTTTTT	CASSTIRDRVTGELFF	TRBJ2-2	.	TRBV28	TRBD1
TGTGCCAGCAGTCCGGGCCTAGGACAGGGCGGGGCTGGTGGTGAGCAGTTCTTC	CASSPGLGQGGAGGEQFF	TRBJ2-1	once	TRBV27	TRBD1
TGCGCCAGCAGCCGAAGTGTGGGACTAGCGGGAGTAGAGACCCAGTACTTC	CASSRSVGLAGVETQYF	TRBJ2-5	.	TRBV4-3	TRBD2
TGCAGCGTGGTGGGTAGGACAGGAAGATACGAGCAGTACTTC	CSVVGRTGRYEQYF	TRBJ2-7	.	TRBV29-1	TRBD1
TGCGCCAGCAGCGGGACAGGGTACGGCTACGAGCAGTACTTC	CASSGTGYGYEQYF	TRBJ2-7	once	TRBV10-1	TRBD1
TGTGCCAGCAGCCCTATCGGGAAGGGGTCCTCCTACGAGCAGTACTTC	CASSPIGKGSSYEQYF	TRBJ2-7	.	TRBV5-4	.
TGTGCCAGCAGTACCGGGACAGGGAACTATGGCTACACCTTC	CASSTGTGNYGYTF	TRBJ1-2	.	TRBV28	TRBD1
TGTGCCAGCAGCTTAGATCACCCAGAAGCCTCTGGAAACACCATATATTTT	CASSLDHPEASGNTIYF	TRBJ1-3	.	TRBV7-2	.
TGTGCCAGCAGTCCCTACGGGGGCGTCGACTACGAGCAGTACTTC	CASSPYGGVDYEQYF	TRBJ2-7	.	TRBV27	.
TGTGCCAGCTCTTATTTTCCCAACACTGAAGCTTTCTTT	CASSYFPNTEAFF	TRBJ1-1	.	TRBV2	.
TGCGCCAGCAGCTGGGGAACAGGGGTACCTGGAAACACCATATATTTT	CASSWGTGVPGNTIYF	TRBJ1-3	.	TRBV5-1	TRBD1
TGTGCCAGCAGTGTGCTCACAGATACGCAGTATTTT	CASSVLTDTQYF	TRBJ2-3	once	TRBV2	.
TGCGCCAGCAGCTCTGGGGATCAGGAGACCCAGTACTTC	CASSSGDQETQYF	TRBJ2-5	.	TRBV5-1	.
TGCGCCAGCAGCCAAGAGCCCCCTAGGGGGGGCCAAGAGACCCAGTACTTC	CASSQEPPRGGQETQYF	TRBJ2-5	.	TRBV4-1	.
TGTGCCAGCAGTACGGGCCTAACCTCTGGGGCCAACGTCCTGACTTTC	CASSTGLTSGANVLTF	TRBJ2-6	.	TRBV7-9	.
TGTGCCAGCAGTCCGGACAGGGCTGGGGCCAACGTCCTGACTTTC	CASSPDRAGANVLTF	TRBJ2-6	.	TRBV27	TRBD1
TGCAGTGCCACCGGTTACGAGCAGTACTTC	CSATGYEQYF	TRBJ2-7	.	TRBV20-1	.
TGTGCCAGTAGTTCCACGGTAGGGACGCGCCCTAACTATGGCTACACCTTC	CASSSTVGTRPNYGYTF	TRBJ1-2	.	TRBV19	.
TGTGCCAGCAGTCCCCGGGACAGAATCCGCACAGATACGCAGTATTTT	CASSPRDRIRTDTQYF	TRBJ2-3	.	TRBV27	TRBD1
TGTGCCAGCAGCCCCCTAACTAGCGGTAGAAACATTCAGTACTTC	CASSPLTSGRNIQYF	TRBJ2-4	once	TRBV2	TRBD2
TGTGCCATCAGTGAGTCGCAGGGAGCCGGGGAGCTGTTTTTT	CAISESQGAGELFF	TRBJ2-2	once	TRBV10-3	.
TGTGCCTGGAGTAGCGGTTACGAGCAGTACTTC	CAWSSGYEQYF	TRBJ2-7	.	TRBV30	.
TGCGCCAGCAGCTTTGGCCAGGGGGCAGCCACAGATACGCAGTATTTT	CASSFGQGAATDTQYF	TRBJ2-3	.	TRBV5-1	TRBD1
TGTGCCAGCTCCACAAACAATGAGCAGTTCTTC	CASSTNNEQFF	TRBJ2-1	.	TRBV9	.
TGTGCCAGCAGGCTCCCGGGCCGACAGGGTCATGAAAAACTGTTTTTT	CASRLPGRQGHEKLFF	TRBJ1-4	once	TRBV28	TRBD1
TGTGCCAGCAGCATGGTGGCTGAGACCCAGTACTTC	CASSMVAETQYF	TRBJ2-5	.	TRBV21-1	.